The clone carrying this TCR beta chain has at least ten counts. The sample originates from a study of regulatory T cells in long-lasting Graves disease. This CDR3 spans 15 amino acids. Germline V CDR1 and CDR2: MNHNS, SASEGT. The trim removed 5 bases at V and 8 bases at J, leaving 12 bases unmatched. Through Arm-PCR of CDR3 regions and iRepertoire HTBI primers, TCR beta libraries were built. MiXCR, applied by TCRdb to the multiplex PCR reads, yields one record per CDR3 protein. The sample lists some 500,000 distinct CDR3 sequences; approximately 13% were seen once. Time point defined: newly diagnosed GD, antithyroid drugs for less than 3 months. The TCR library used RNA extracted from PBMCs. This sample also appeared in a second study, on T cells in Graves' hyperthyroidism and ophthalmopathy.

The rearrangement uses TRBV6-1 and TRBJ2-4, with 7 bases that match TRBD2. The source of this sequence is a man aged 30-40 years with Graves disease. The sequencing here drew on peripheral blood mononuclear cells (PBMCs), taken at new diagnosis, from a patient treated with antithyroid drugs. This chain's CDR3 is CASSPLADPTDIQYF. CDR3 DNA: TGTGCCAGCAGTCCCCTAGCGGACCCTACGGACATTCAGTACTTC.